The 20 T cell receptor beta chains given below trace back to one sample, sequenced in a study of blood T cell repertoires in COVID-19. The table came from immunoSEQ multiplex PCR; TCRdb's copy has only in-frame clones and leaves some out. This table has about 220,000 clones, about 87% appearing once. Sequenced sample: PBMCs or T cells enriched from blood (not recorded which). Receptor source: a woman aged 25 to 39 with acute COVID-19.

This chain uses TRBV27 with TRBJ2-2, with D hard to call. V was pared by 3 bases and J by 7 bases, with 9 bases between. Germline CDR1 reads MNHEY; CDR2 reads SMNVEV (reference sequence). The CDR3 is 13 amino acids. The CDR3 spells CASSFPSGGELFF. CDR3 in DNA: TGTGCCAGCAGTTTCCCGTCGGGCGGGGAGCTGTTTTTT.

The V call is TRBV18, the J call TRBJ1-6; no reliable D call. Germline V gives CDR1 KGHSH, CDR2 LQKENI. The CDR3 is 13 residues long. Trimming left V 6 bases short and J 7 bases short, with 10 bases between. Written as DNA, the CDR3 is TGTGCCAGCTCTCTAGGGAGGAATTCACCCCTCCACTTT. Protein sequence: CASSLGRNSPLHF.

This sequence joins TRBV4-1 and TRBJ2-7; 7 nucleotides line up with TRBD1. Germline trimming cut 4 bases from V and 3 bases from J; bases unmatched to any gene: 15. The length of the CDR3 is 17 residues. Germline V gives CDR1 MGHRA, CDR2 YSYEKL. CDR3 sequence reads: CASSPPDTGAKGYEQYF. CDR3 bases: TGCGCCAGCAGCCCCCCAGATACAGGGGCAAAGGGCTACGAGCAGTACTTC.

This chain uses TRBV5-1 with TRBJ1-3; the D gene is possibly TRBD1 (6 bases). V dropped 4 bases and J dropped 2 bases, with 16 bases sitting between them. Germline lookup yields CDR1 SGHRS and CDR2 YFSETQ. The CDR3 consists of 16 residues. The CDR3 sequence is CASSPDSGDPGNTIYF. The CDR3 bases are TGCGCCAGCAGCCCGGACTCAGGGGATCCTGGAAACACCATATATTTT.

V is TRBV18 and J is TRBJ2-1, with 9 nucleotides matching TRBD2. From germline, CDR1 is KGHSH and CDR2 LQKENI. The CDR3 length is 16 residues. V gave up 2 bases and J gave up 5 bases; unmatched junction bases: 7. The CDR3 spells CASSPSLAGSHNEQFF. In DNA, the CDR3 is TGTGCCAGCTCACCAAGTCTAGCGGGGAGTCACAATGAGCAGTTCTTC.

The chain joins TRBV12-3 or TRBV12-4 to TRBJ1-2; D not certain. The CDR3 runs to 13 residues. V was trimmed by 4 bases and J by 8 bases, leaving 14 bases between them. The CDR3 is CASSSGIAGGYTF. The CDR3 nucleotides read TGTGCCAGCAGTTCCGGGATCGCTGGGGGCTACACCTTC.

The chain joins TRBV7-8 to TRBJ2-1; possible D gene TRBD2, 5 bases. V gave up 1 base and J gave up 0 bases, with 13 bases separating them. CDR3 length equals 17 residues. Germline-derived CDR1 and CDR2 are SGHVS and FQNEAQ. The CDR3 region is CASSLVGISSSYNEQFF. CDR3 DNA: TGTGCCAGCAGCTTAGTCGGGATCTCAAGCTCCTACAATGAGCAGTTCTTC.

V and J are TRBV5-1 and TRBJ1-4; D is unclear. Germline lookup yields CDR1 SGHRS and CDR2 YFSETQ. V was shortened by 2 bases and J by 6 bases, with 8 bases between the two germline ends. CDR3 size: 13 residues. The CDR3 spells CASSFEGDEKLFF. CDR3 nucleotides: TGCGCCAGCAGCTTTGAAGGAGATGAAAAACTGTTTTTT.

The rearrangement joins TRBV19 to TRBJ2-2; D is ambiguous. CDR3 size: 13 residues. V lost 9 bases and J 3 bases, leaving 11 bases between the germline ends. Per germline, CDR1 LNHDA and CDR2 SQIVND (reference sequence). CDR3 in amino acids: CASHSADTGELFF. DNA of the CDR3: TGTGCCAGCCATTCGGCGGACACCGGGGAGCTGTTTTTT.

The chain carries TRBV27 and TRBJ1-2; tentatively, D is TRBD1 (5 bases). The V gene's germline CDR1 is MNHEY and CDR2 SMNVEV (reference sequence). V shed 4 bases and J shed 5 bases, with 17 bases lying between them. The CDR3 covers 15 residues. CDR3 sequence reads: CASSSSRRGWYGYTF. CDR3 nucleotides: TGTGCCAGCAGTTCCTCGCGACGGGGGTGGTATGGCTACACCTTC.

The rearrangement uses TRBV5-8 and TRBJ1-6; TRBD1 aligns across 10 bases. Looked up from germline, CDR1 is SGHTS and CDR2 is YDEGEE. The junction had 4 bases not matched to a gene; V was cut back by 4 bases and J by 6 bases. The CDR3 consists of 15 residues. CDR3 bases: TGTGCCAGCAGCGGAGGGACAGGGGTTAATTCACCCCTCCACTTT. Protein product: CASSGGTGVNSPLHF.

The chain has TRBV27 and TRBJ1-2; perhaps TRBD1 as D (6 bases). This CDR3 has 15 residues. Trimming stripped 2 bases from V and 3 bases from J, with 13 bases between. Germline loops: CDR1 MNHEY, CDR2 SMNVEV (reference sequence). CDR3 in DNA: TGTGCCAGCAGTTTAAGCGGGGGGCAGGACTATGGCTACACCTTC. As protein: CASSLSGGQDYGYTF.

The chain couples TRBV5-1 to TRBJ1-2; D might be TRBD1 (6 bases). From germline, CDR1 is SGHRS and CDR2 YFSETQ. Trimming cost V 0 bases and J 2 bases, with 20 bases left between them. The CDR3 spans 18 residues. CDR3 DNA: TGCGCCAGCAGCTTGGCGTCCGCATCGGGGGGGCGAAACTATGGCTACACCTTC. As protein: CASSLASASGGRNYGYTF.

The chain combines TRBV24-1 with TRBJ1-1, with 10 bases matching TRBD1. Germline CDR1 reads KGHDR; CDR2 reads SFDVKD. V lost 0 bases and J lost 1; bases outside the gene matches: 1. CDR3 length equals 16 residues. In DNA form, the CDR3 reads TGTGCCACCAGTGATTTGGGGGACAGGGGGAACACTGAAGCTTTCTTT. Translated, it gives CATSDLGDRGNTEAFF.

The chain links TRBV12-3 or TRBV12-4 to TRBJ2-7; a possible D gene is TRBD1 (6 bases). The CDR3 length is 13 residues. V lost 1 base and J 4 bases, leaving 8 bases between the germline ends. The CDR3 DNA reads as TGTGCCAGCAGTTTAGGGGACAAATACGAGCAGTACTTC. Its translation is CASSLGDKYEQYF.

CDR3 loop: CASSTGTLSHSEQFF. CDR3 coding DNA: TGTGCCAGTAGTACCGGGACACTCTCCCACAGTGAGCAGTTCTTC. The rearrangement links TRBV19 to TRBJ2-1; a weak D match, TRBD1 (6 bases). This CDR3 is built from 15 residues. CDR1 is LNHDA, CDR2 SQIVND, per germline (reference sequence). The V gene lost 4 bases and the J gene lost 9 bases, with 19 bases spanning the gap.

This chain links TRBV11-2 with TRBJ1-1; 9 nucleotides match TRBD1. The CDR3 extends over 17 amino acids. The germline CDR1 and CDR2 sequences are SGHAT and FQNNGV. After removal of 3 bases from V and 4 bases from J, the junction contained 12 bases not matched to a gene. The DNA of the CDR3 is TGTGCCAGCAGCTTTACAGGGGGCATAGTGGGGAGCACTGAAGCTTTCTTT. This translates into CASSFTGGIVGSTEAFF. The entire variable domain, with the rest obtained from reference TRBV11-2 and TRBJ1-1, is as follows: EAGVAQSPRYKIIEKRQSVAFWCNPISGHATLYWYQQILGQGPKLLIQFQNNGVVDDSQLPKDRFSAERLKGVDSTLKIQPAKLEDSAVYLCASSFTGGIVGSTEAFFGQGTRLTVV.

This clone was observed once. This chain joins TRBV6-5 and TRBJ2-2; 9 bases agree with TRBD1. CDR3 size: 15 residues. Germline CDR1 and CDR2: MNHEY and SVGAGI. J gave up 4 bases and V 6 bases, and 6 bases lay outside the gene matches. Written as DNA, the CDR3 is TGTGCCAGCAGCTCCGGGACAGGGTCCACCGGGGAGCTGTTTTTT. It yields the protein CASSSGTGSTGELFF.

This chain uses TRBV7-9 with TRBJ2-7; the D gene is possibly TRBD2 (5 bases). The V gene's germline CDR1 is SEHNR and CDR2 FQNEAQ (reference sequence). The CDR3 runs 15 residues. V was clipped by 3 bases and J by 0 bases, with 12 bases between them. CDR3 in DNA: TGTGCCAGCAGCTTTGTTGGAGAGGGCTCCTACGAGCAGTACTTC. This encodes CASSFVGEGSYEQYF.

Comment on this clone: At one of its ends the junction is not consistent with the germline gene, which may arise from a read error. The rearrangement links TRBV6-2 or TRBV6-3 to TRBJ1-2; D is ambiguous. Looked up from germline, CDR1 is MNHEY and CDR2 is SVGEGT. The CDR3 extends over 15 amino acids. The CDR3 loop is CASRYFGSRDYGYTF. CDR3 DNA: TGTGCCAGCAGGTACTTTGGCAGTCGGGACTATGGCTACACCTTC.